The 11 T cell receptor beta chains in this list originate from one sample, sequenced in a study of metastatic and nonmetastatic thyroid tumors. Via MiXCR, TCRdb re-called the PCR reads. Here the sample spans some 90,000 clones, 8.6% being singletons. Before thyroid surgery, none of the patients had received any treatment. Material: blood. The receptor set was obtained from a female donor with papillary thyroid cancer or a benign thyroid nodule (not recorded which). Some clones in this sample may be carry-over from other donors' samples.

This clone was counted at least ten times. This chain connects TRBV15 to TRBJ2-5, with D possibly TRBD2 on 6 matching bases. Looked up from germline, CDR1 is LNHNV and CDR2 is YYDKDF (reference sequence). The CDR3 spans 16 residues. V dropped 3 bases and J dropped 7 bases, with 21 bases sitting between them. DNA for the CDR3: TGTGCCACCAGCAGGGCTCCGAGGGCCCAGGGAGGGACCCAGTACTTC. Translated, it gives CATSRAPRAQGGTQYF.

This clone was found a few times. This chain connects TRBV7-3 to TRBJ2-7; perhaps TRBD1 as D (6 bases). The CDR3 spans 15 residues. CDR1 and CDR2 from the germline V gene are SGHTA and FQGTGA. V dropped 0 bases and J dropped 7 bases, with 16 bases sitting between them. CDR3 nucleotides: TGTGCCAGCAGCTTAACAGGGTCCCAGGGGAAAGAGCAGTACTTC. Protein: CASSLTGSQGKEQYF.

The chain employs TRBV20-1 and TRBJ2-7; D is tentatively TRBD1 or TRBD2 (5 bases each). The CDR3 is made up of 16 amino acids. Trimming took 1 base from V and 2 from J, leaving 18 bases between them. Germline CDR1 and CDR2: DFQATT and SNEGSKA (reference sequence). CDR3 DNA sequence: TGCAGTGCTAGAGTAACCTCGGGACCTAAGACCTACGAGCAGTACTTC. Translated, it gives CSARVTSGPKTYEQYF.

Ten or more counts support this clone. Here the CDR3 DNA reads TGTGCCAGCAGCTTGGCGAAAGGTTATGGCTACACCTTC. Encoded protein: CASSLAKGYGYTF. The V call is TRBV5-4, the J call TRBJ1-2; D gene uncertain. Germline V gene data show CDR1 as SGHNT and CDR2 as YYREEE (reference sequence). This CDR3 is built from 13 residues. The ends were cut back, 0 bases at V and 5 bases at J, with 8 bases in the middle.

This clone appeared a few times. V usage is TRBV19 and J usage is TRBJ1-2; a possible D gene is TRBD1 (5 bases). CDR3 length: 13 residues. Germline CDR1 reads LNHDA; CDR2 reads SQIVND (reference sequence). Trimming stripped 4 bases from V and 2 bases from J, with 8 bases between. The CDR3 loop is CASSTRGNYGYTF. Here the CDR3 DNA reads TGTGCCAGTAGTACCCGGGGGAACTATGGCTACACCTTC.

This clone was seen repeatedly, ten times or more. The CDR3 spells CASSLRERGGSGTDTQYF. The CDR3 DNA is TGTGCCAGCAGCCTCAGGGAGCGGGGGGGCTCTGGCACAGATACGCAGTATTTT. This chain links TRBV11-1 with TRBJ2-3; 10 bases fit TRBD2. Germline lookup yields CDR1 SGHAT and CDR2 FQDESV (reference sequence). V was clipped by 5 bases and J by 1 base; unmatched bases: 12. The CDR3 consists of 18 residues.

This clone was observed at least ten times. The rearrangement links TRBV6-1 to TRBJ1-4, with D perhaps matching TRBD1 (5 bases). Germline CDR1 and CDR2: MNHNS and SASEGT. Trimming stripped 2 bases from V and 0 bases from J, with 7 bases between. CDR3 length: 15 amino acids. In nucleotides, the CDR3 is TGTGCCAGCAGTGAAAGAGGGGCAACTAATGAAAAACTGTTTTTT. This sequence encodes CASSERGATNEKLFF.

This clone was recorded many times. The gene calls are TRBV5-1 and TRBJ2-5, with D unclear. The V gene's germline CDR1 is SGHRS and CDR2 YFSETQ. Trimming removed 0 bases at V and 5 bases at J, with 2 bases between. The CDR3 extends over 11 amino acids. CDR3 sequence reads: CASSLEETQYF. The CDR3 DNA sequence: TGCGCCAGCAGCTTGGAGGAGACCCAGTACTTC.

This clone was detected many times. V usage is TRBV6-1 and J usage is TRBJ1-1; 8 nucleotides match TRBD1. The CDR3 sequence is 12 residues long. Losses at the gene ends were 6 bases for V and 10 bases for J; bases not matched to a gene: 7. From germline, CDR1 is MNHNS and CDR2 SASEGT. The CDR3 sequence is CASRPITGGAFF. As DNA, the CDR3 is TGTGCCAGCAGGCCTATTACAGGGGGAGCTTTCTTT.

This clone is classed as large. Other DNA sequences in this specimen translate into the identical CDR3. V is TRBV6-4 and J is TRBJ2-3; D assignment may be TRBD1 or TRBD2 (5 bases each). Germline assignment: CDR1 MRHNA and CDR2 SNTAGT. This CDR3 contains 14 residues. Deletions cut 0 bases from V and 1 base from J, with 5 bases between. CDR3 DNA: TGTGCCAGCAGTGACTCGGGGGGCACAGATACGCAGTATTTT. As protein: CASSDSGGTDTQYF.

This clone was seen at least ten times. A junction boundary mismatches the germline segment, possibly from a read error. The V gene is TRBV28, the J gene TRBJ1-2; TRBD1 is a possible D gene (5 bases). The CDR3 covers 10 residues. Germline V gives CDR1 MDHEN, CDR2 SYDVKM. CDR3 in amino acids: CASFSNRWSF. CDR3 nucleotide sequence: TGTGCCAGCTTCTCGAACAGGTGGTCCTTC.